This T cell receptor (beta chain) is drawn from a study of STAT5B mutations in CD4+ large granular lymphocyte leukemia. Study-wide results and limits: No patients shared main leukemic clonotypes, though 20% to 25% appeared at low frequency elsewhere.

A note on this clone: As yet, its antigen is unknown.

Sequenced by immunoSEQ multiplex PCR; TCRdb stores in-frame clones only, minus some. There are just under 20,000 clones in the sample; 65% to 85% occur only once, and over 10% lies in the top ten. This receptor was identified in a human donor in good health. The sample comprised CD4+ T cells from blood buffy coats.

The CDR3 region is CAWTLSGSSQSNQPQHF. The CDR3 DNA reads as TGTGCCTGGACCTTATCGGGGAGCAGCCAAAGCAATCAGCCCCAGCATTTT. The chain employs TRBV30 and TRBJ1-5; D ambiguous. With 4 bases removed from V and 1 base from J, the gap between germline ends came to 20 bases. This CDR3 contains 17 residues. Per germline, CDR1 GTSNPN and CDR2 SVGIG (reference sequence).